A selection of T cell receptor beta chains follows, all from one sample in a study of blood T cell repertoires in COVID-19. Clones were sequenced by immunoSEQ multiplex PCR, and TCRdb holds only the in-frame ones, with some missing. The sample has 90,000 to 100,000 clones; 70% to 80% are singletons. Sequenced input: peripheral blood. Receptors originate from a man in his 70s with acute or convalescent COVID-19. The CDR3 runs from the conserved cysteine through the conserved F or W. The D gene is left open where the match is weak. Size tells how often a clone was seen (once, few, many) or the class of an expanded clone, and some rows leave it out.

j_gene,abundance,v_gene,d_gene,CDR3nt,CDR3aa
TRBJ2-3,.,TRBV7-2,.,TGTGCCAGCAGCTTAGGGGTGATACAGGGTCCGGATACGCAGTATTTT,CASSLGVIQGPDTQYF
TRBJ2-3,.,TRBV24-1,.,TGTGCCACCAGTGATTCCGAGACTAGGCCAGATACGCAGTATTTT,CATSDSETRPDTQYF
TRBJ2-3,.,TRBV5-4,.,TGTGCCAGCAGCCCCGAAGCTAGCACAGATACGCAGTATTTT,CASSPEASTDTQYF
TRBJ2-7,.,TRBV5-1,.,TGCGCCAGCAAGAGAGACTCTAACTACGAGCAGTACTTC,CASKRDSNYEQYF
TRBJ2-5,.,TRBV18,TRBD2,TGTGCCAGCTCACCACTAAAACTAGCGGGAATTCAAGAGACCCAGTACTTC,CASSPLKLAGIQETQYF
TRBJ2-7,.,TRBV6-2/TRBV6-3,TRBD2,TGTGCCAGCAGTTACCGTCGACTAGCGGGACGACTCTACGAGCAGTACTTC,CASSYRRLAGRLYEQYF
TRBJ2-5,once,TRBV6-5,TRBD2,TGTGCCAGCAGTTACTCGCGGGAGGAGACCCAGTACTTC,CASSYSREETQYF
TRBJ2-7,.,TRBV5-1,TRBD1,TGCGCCAGCAGCTCGACAGGGGGCGGGTACGAGCAGTACTTC,CASSSTGGGYEQYF
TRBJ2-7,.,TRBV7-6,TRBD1,TGTGCCAGCAGCCGTGACAGGGTCGAGCAGTACTTC,CASSRDRVEQYF
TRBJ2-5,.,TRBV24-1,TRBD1,TGTGCCACCAGTGACCCGACAGGGGGCTCAGGGACCCAGTACTTC,CATSDPTGGSGTQYF
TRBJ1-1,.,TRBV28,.,TGTGCCAGCACCGGGGATCACACTGAAGCTTTCTTT,CASTGDHTEAFF
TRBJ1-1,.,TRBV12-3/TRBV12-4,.,TGTGCCAGCAGCTGGGGCAGAAACACTGAAGCTTTCTTT,CASSWGRNTEAFF
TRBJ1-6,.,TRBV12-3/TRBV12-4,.,TGTGCCAGCAGTTTAGAGGGGGTGACAGGCCCCTTCTTT,CASSLEGVTGPFF
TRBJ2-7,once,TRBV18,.,TGTGCCAGCTCACCACCGGGGCGTTACCACGAGCAGTACTTC,CASSPPGRYHEQYF
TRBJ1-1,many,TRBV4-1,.,TGCGCCAGCAGCCAACTCACAGGGAGTCTTGAAGCTTTCTTT,CASSQLTGSLEAFF
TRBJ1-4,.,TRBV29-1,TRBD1,TGCAGCGTTGAAGGTGGACAGGGTGGCGAAAAACTGTTTTTT,CSVEGGQGGEKLFF
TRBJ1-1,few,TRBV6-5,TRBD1,TGTGCCAGCAGCCTATTCGACAGGGTTGGAACTGAAGCTTTCTTT,CASSLFDRVGTEAFF
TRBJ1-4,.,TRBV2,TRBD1,TGTGCCAGCAGGGCCGGGACAGGGAATGAAAAACTGTTTTTT,CASRAGTGNEKLFF
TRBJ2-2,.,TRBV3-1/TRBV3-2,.,TGTGCCAGCAGCCAAGGAAGGCCCGGACAAAGCGGGGAGCTGTTTTTT,CASSQGRPGQSGELFF
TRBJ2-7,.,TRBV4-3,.,TGCGCCAGCAGCCAAGATAGGGGACTCCACTACGAGCAGTACTTC,CASSQDRGLHYEQYF
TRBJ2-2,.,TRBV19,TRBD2,TGTGCCAGTAGTATCACGGGGGGGTTGATCACCGGGGAGCTGTTTTTT,CASSITGGLITGELFF
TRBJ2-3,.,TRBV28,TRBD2,TGTGCCAGCAGTTTCTTACTAGCGGGAGGAGTAGATACGCAGTATTTT,CASSFLLAGGVDTQYF
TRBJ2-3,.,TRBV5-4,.,TGTGCCAGCAGCGACAGACGTGCTAGCACAGATACGCAGTATTTT,CASSDRRASTDTQYF
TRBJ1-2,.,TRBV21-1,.,TGTGCCAGCAGCAAAGGGCGGTTTGGCTACACCTTC,CASSKGRFGYTF
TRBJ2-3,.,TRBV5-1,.,TGCGCCAGCAGCTTGTTTCCAGGTACCCAGCCTAGCACAGATACGCAGTATTTT,CASSLFPGTQPSTDTQYF
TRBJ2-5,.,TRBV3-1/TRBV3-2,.,TGTGCCAGCACCCTTGGGCAGGGAGAGACCCAGTACTTC,CASTLGQGETQYF
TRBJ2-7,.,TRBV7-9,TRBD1,TGTGCCAGCAGTCTTGGACAGGGTATGTACGAGCAGTACTTC,CASSLGQGMYEQYF
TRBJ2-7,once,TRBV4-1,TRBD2,TGCGCCAGCAGCCCAGCTTGGCGGGGGTCCTACGAGCAGTACTTC,CASSPAWRGSYEQYF
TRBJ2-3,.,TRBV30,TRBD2,TGTGCCTGGAGCCTTAGCGGGACAAAAAGAGATACGCAGTATTTT,CAWSLSGTKRDTQYF
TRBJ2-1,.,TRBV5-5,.,TGTGCCAGCAGCTCAGGGGTTCCCTCCTACAATGAGCAGTTCTTC,CASSSGVPSYNEQFF
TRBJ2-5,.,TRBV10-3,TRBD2,TGTGCCATCAGTGAGTCGCGGGGGACTGAGACCCAGTACTTC,CAISESRGTETQYF
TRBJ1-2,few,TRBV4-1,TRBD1,TGCGCCAGCAGTCGAGGGGGCAGCTTTTATGGCTACACCTTC,CASSRGGSFYGYTF
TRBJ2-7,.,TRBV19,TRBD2,TGTGCCAGTAGTTTACGCCCGGGACTAGCGGGAGGGTCGAGCTCCTACGAGCAGTACTTC,CASSLRPGLAGGSSSYEQYF